The 31 T cell receptor beta chains presented below share a single source sample, sequenced in a study of response to subunit inactivated influenza vaccine. Each CDR3 protein gets one entry after TCRdb re-called the RT-PCR reads with MiXCR. The top ten hold about 7.6% of the sample, which has about 650,000 distinct CDR3 sequences, 12% to 15% seen once. Sample: PBMCs from blood, taken 14 to 15 days before vaccination. Source of these receptors: a man aged 45-60 years who received an inactivated influenza vaccine.

The chain uses TRBV13 and TRBJ2-7; TRBD2 matches 13 bases. Germline CDR1 reads PRHDT; CDR2 reads FYEKMQ (reference sequence). CDR3 length: 17 amino acids. V shed 2 bases, J shed 3 bases, and the junction held 7 bases outside the gene matches. The CDR3 protein is CASSLRTSGGPLYEQYF. In DNA, the CDR3 is TGTGCCAGCAGCTTACGGACTAGCGGGGGTCCCCTCTACGAGCAGTACTTC.

The genes are TRBV29-1 and TRBJ2-1, with 10 bases that match TRBD1. The CDR3 spans 13 residues. Germline V CDR1 and CDR2: SQVTM, ANQGSEA. V lost 7 bases and J lost 10; bases outside the gene matches: 10. CDR3 bases: TGCAGCGCCCGACAGGGGGCACAGCGCGAGCAGTTCTTC. It encodes CSARQGAQREQFF.

This clonotype came up a few times. The gene calls are TRBV12-3 or TRBV12-4 and TRBJ2-7; a possible D gene is TRBD1 (5 bases). The CDR3 is 14 residues long. V was clipped by 6 bases and J by 6 bases, with 18 bases between them. CDR3 nucleotides: TGTGCCAGCAGCCTCTTCAGCAGGGAAGGCGAGCAGTACTTC. As protein: CASSLFSREGEQYF.

The chain uses TRBV5-5 and TRBJ2-3; TRBD1 or TRBD2 may be the D gene (5 bases each). CDR1 SGHKS and CDR2 YYEKEE come from the germline V gene (reference sequence). The CDR3 length is 15 residues. Deletions cut 4 bases from V and 2 bases from J, with 14 bases between. The CDR3 nucleotides read TGTGCCAGCAGCGTGGGGGTGACTTACACAGATACGCAGTATTTT. It encodes CASSVGVTYTDTQYF.

The CDR3 sequence is CASGRTGRKASPLHF. CDR3 bases: TGTGCCAGCGGCCGAACTGGGAGGAAAGCTTCACCCCTCCACTTT. The rearrangement links TRBV28 to TRBJ1-6; D is undetermined. CDR3 length: 15 residues. CDR1 and CDR2 from the germline V gene are MDHEN and SYDVKM. The V end was cut by 8 bases, the J end by 9 bases, with 20 bases between.

The J gene is TRBJ2-3, the V gene TRBV7-2, with a possible D match to TRBD2 (6 bases). V dropped 5 bases and J dropped 4 bases, with 19 bases sitting between them. Looked up from germline, CDR1 is SGHTA and CDR2 is FQGNSA. CDR3 length equals 16 residues. The CDR3 DNA is TGTGCCAGCAGCCGGGGGACTTTTAAAATCCCAGATACGCAGTATTTT. It translates to CASSRGTFKIPDTQYF.

This clonotype was counted ten times or more. V gene TRBV7-9 combines with J gene TRBJ2-7; D is perhaps TRBD1 (5 bases). This CDR3 comprises 14 residues. V was shortened by 3 bases and J by 5 bases, with 14 bases between the two germline ends. The germline V gene has CDR1 SEHNR and CDR2 FQNEAQ (reference sequence). This CDR3 reads CASSFSGFVDEQYF. CDR3 sequence (DNA): TGTGCCAGCAGCTTCTCAGGGTTCGTCGACGAGCAGTACTTC.

V is TRBV20-1 and J is TRBJ2-1; 9 nucleotides line up with TRBD2. The germline gives CDR1 DFQATT, CDR2 SNEGSKA (reference sequence). V lost 3 bases to trimming and J lost 2 bases; unmatched junction nucleotides: 2. This CDR3 region has 14 residues. The CDR3 coding sequence is TGCAGTGCTAGGAGCGGGGGGACCTACAATGAGCAGTTCTTC. Its translation is CSARSGGTYNEQFF.

The table lists this clonotype with a few counts. This chain links TRBV4-3 with TRBJ2-4; D uncertain. Germline assignment: CDR1 LGHNA and CDR2 YSLEER. Trimming pared 4 bases from V and 0 bases from J, leaving 10 bases between. This CDR3 has 15 residues. CDR3 sequence: CASSLDSKAKNIQYF. CDR3 DNA: TGCGCCAGCAGCCTAGATAGTAAAGCCAAAAACATTCAGTACTTC.

The chain couples TRBV5-1 to TRBJ2-1, with D hard to call. The CDR3 loop spans 16 amino acids. Trimming removed 1 base from V and 0 bases from J, with 11 bases in between. The V gene's germline CDR1 is SGHRS and CDR2 YFSETQ. CDR3 amino acids: CASSLSTRSSYNEQFF. As DNA, the CDR3 is TGCGCCAGCAGCTTGTCTACAAGGAGCTCCTACAATGAGCAGTTCTTC.

This clonotype came up a few times. The chain employs TRBV6-2 or TRBV6-3 and TRBJ2-4; D is possibly TRBD2 (5 bases). This CDR3 is built from 13 residues. From germline, CDR1 is MNHEY and CDR2 SVGEGT. V lost 7 bases and J lost 9, with 16 bases in between. The CDR3 here is CASTTRTRGIQYF. As DNA, the CDR3 is TGTGCCAGCACCACAAGGACCCGGGGCATTCAGTACTTC.

This clonotype has more than one count but fewer than ten. As DNA, the CDR3 is TGTGCCAGCAGCTCTTTTGGGGACCAGTACTTC. Protein sequence: CASSSFGDQYF. V and J are TRBV7-2 and TRBJ2-5, with D hard to call. The germline CDR1 and CDR2 sequences are SGHTA and FQGNSA. V gave up 4 bases and J gave up 10 bases, with 10 bases separating them. CDR3 length: 11 residues. Full variable domain (outside the CDR3, taken from reference TRBV7-2 and TRBJ2-5): GAGVSQSPSNKVTEKGKDVELRCDPISGHTALYWYRQSLGQGLEFLIYFQGNSAPDKSGLPSDRFSAERTGGSVSTLTIQRTQQEDSAVYLCASSSFGDQYFGPGTRLLVL.

V and J are TRBV20-1 and TRBJ2-1, with 7 bases matching TRBD2. The CDR3 runs to 15 residues. Per germline, CDR1 DFQATT and CDR2 SNEGSKA (reference sequence). V shed 6 bases, J shed 8 bases, and the junction held 16 bases outside the gene matches. The CDR3 DNA sequence: TGCAGTGCCACTACCCCTGGCGGGAGTGTAGATGAGCAGTTCTTC. Amino acid sequence: CSATTPGGSVDEQFF.

This clonotype was detected ten times or more. This chain uses TRBV7-9 with TRBJ2-7; D is undetermined. Germline CDR1 is SEHNR and CDR2 is FQNEAQ (reference sequence). The CDR3 has 16 residues. V lost 1 base, J lost 4 bases, and 17 bases lay in between. The CDR3 here is CASSLGYSSAGYEQYF. The CDR3 coding sequence is TGTGCCAGCAGCTTAGGGTACTCCAGCGCAGGATACGAGCAGTACTTC.

This clonotype was counted a few times. The gene calls are TRBV6-2 or TRBV6-3 and TRBJ2-7; the D gene is possibly TRBD2 (6 bases). The CDR3 length is 13 residues. V was pared by 5 bases and J by 2 bases, with 10 bases between. CDR1 is MNHEY, CDR2 SVGEGT, per germline. As DNA, the CDR3 is TGTGCCAGCAGTAAGGGACTCGCCTACGAGCAGTACTTC. This sequence encodes CASSKGLAYEQYF.

This clonotype was recorded a few times. CDR3 sequence (DNA): TGTGCCAGCAGCTTCGGGACACGACTCACAGATACGCAGTATTTT. This codes for CASSFGTRLTDTQYF. V and J are TRBV11-1 and TRBJ2-3, with a tentative D call TRBD1 (6 bases). The CDR3 contains 15 residues. Trimming removed 3 bases at V and 2 bases at J, with 12 bases between. Per germline, CDR1 SGHAT and CDR2 FQDESV (reference sequence).

By sample share, this clonotype is medium-sized. The chain links TRBV10-3 to TRBJ2-1; D assignment may be TRBD1 or TRBD2 (5 bases each). Germline CDR1 and CDR2: ENHRY and SYGVKD. V dropped 0 bases and J dropped 7 bases, with 16 bases sitting between them. CDR3 length: 16 amino acids. The DNA of the CDR3 is TGTGCCATCAGTGAGTCGACTGGGGGAATGGGGAATGAGCAGTTCTTC. It yields the protein CAISESTGGMGNEQFF.

The chain has TRBV30 and TRBJ2-7; the D is unclear. CDR3 length equals 12 residues. Germline CDR1 and CDR2: GTSNPN and SVGIG (reference sequence). Trimming removed 4 bases at V and 5 bases at J, with 12 bases between. CDR3 nucleotide sequence: TGTGCCTGGAAAGGGAATCCGAACGAGCAGTACTTC. Residues: CAWKGNPNEQYF.

The J gene is TRBJ1-2, the V gene TRBV5-1, with D tentatively TRBD1 (5 bases). The germline V gene encodes CDR1 SGHRS and CDR2 YFSETQ. The CDR3 is made up of 15 amino acids. The V gene lost 0 bases and the J gene lost 7 bases, with 16 bases spanning the gap. CDR3 DNA: TGCGCCAGCAGCTTGGTGGCCGGGCGGGGGTTTGGCTACACCTTC. Its translation: CASSLVAGRGFGYTF.

This clonotype has only a few counts. The chain links TRBV6-5 to TRBJ1-2; D remains ambiguous. In germline, CDR1 is MNHEY, CDR2 SVGAGI. This CDR3 comprises 17 residues. Between the trimmed V and J ends, which lost 0 bases and 3 bases, there was a span of 17 bases. The CDR3 nucleotides read TGTGCCAGCAGTTACTCGAAGAAAGGGCCTTCGGACTATGGCTACACCTTC. Its protein product is CASSYSKKGPSDYGYTF.

The chain couples TRBV6-5 to TRBJ1-1; TRBD1 aligns across 8 bases. Losses at the gene ends were 0 bases for V and 5 bases for J; bases not matched to a gene: 5. The CDR3 totals 15 residues. The germline gives CDR1 MNHEY, CDR2 SVGAGI. The CDR3 reads CASSYSDRGWTEAFF. CDR3 bases: TGTGCCAGCAGTTACTCTGACAGGGGATGGACTGAAGCTTTCTTT.

This clonotype was detected a few times. The DNA is left out, because the CDR3 cannot be placed on it with certainty; the CDR3 is given as TCRdb lists it. The chain recombines TRBV2 with TRBJ2-5; TRBD1, the table's D call, lacks a check against the DNA. The germline gives CDR1 SNHLY, CDR2 FYNNEI. The CDR3 is 14 amino acids long, termini counted. The CDR3 loop reads CASCLSGPGETQYF.

This chain links TRBV7-2 with TRBJ2-1, with 8 bases identical to TRBD2. The CDR3 is made up of 15 amino acids. With 4 bases clipped from V and 3 bases from J, the junction kept 5 bases outside the gene matches. Germline V lookup: CDR1 SGHTA, CDR2 FQGNSA. The CDR3 DNA reads as TGTGCCAGCAGCTCCAGCGGGAGCATCTACAATGAGCAGTTCTTC. This translates into CASSSSGSIYNEQFF.

The chain carries TRBV3-1 and TRBJ2-2; D is uncertain. The CDR3 spans 16 residues. Germline V gene data show CDR1 as LGHDT and CDR2 as YNNKEL (reference sequence). The V and J ends lost 3 bases and 0 bases respectively, with 11 bases between them. Here the CDR3 reads CASSQEGFANTGELFF. CDR3 in DNA: TGTGCCAGCAGCCAGGAAGGGTTCGCGAACACCGGGGAGCTGTTTTTT.

This clonotype was detected only a few times. The gene calls are TRBV20-1 and TRBJ2-7; no firm D call. This CDR3 has 13 residues. The germline gives CDR1 DFQATT, CDR2 SNEGSKA (reference sequence). Trimming left V 7 bases short and J 1 base short, with 14 bases between. The CDR3: CSVQQAFSYEQYF. The CDR3 DNA follows: TGCAGTGTGCAGCAGGCTTTTTCCTACGAGCAGTACTTC.

The V gene is TRBV20-1, the J gene TRBJ2-3, with D maybe TRBD1 (6 bases). The CDR3 spans 14 residues. The V end was cut by 3 bases, the J end by 3 bases, with 13 bases between. The germline V gene has CDR1 DFQATT and CDR2 SNEGSKA (reference sequence). The CDR3: CSARAGRGTDTQYF. The CDR3 region has the DNA TGCAGTGCTAGGGCGGGCAGGGGAACAGATACGCAGTATTTT.

This clonotype was recorded many times. The chain recombines TRBV4-3 with TRBJ2-1; no firm D call. CDR3 length: 15 amino acids. The ends were cut back, 4 bases at V and 5 bases at J, with 15 bases in the middle. Germline CDR1 LGHNA, CDR2 YSLEER. This CDR3 reads CASSLNVKLNNEQFF. In DNA, the CDR3 is TGCGCCAGCAGCCTCAATGTCAAACTAAACAATGAGCAGTTCTTC.

This clonotype was counted a few times. V gene TRBV4-2 combines with J gene TRBJ2-7, with D hard to call. The CDR3 loop spans 15 amino acids. The V end lost 0 bases, the J end lost 4 bases, and 13 bases lay between the germline ends. Looked up from germline, CDR1 is LGHNA and CDR2 is YNFKEQ. The CDR3 DNA reads TGTGCCAGCAGCCAAGATAGAACGGCAGCGTACGAGCAGTACTTC. It yields the protein CASSQDRTAAYEQYF.

V is TRBV29-1 and J is TRBJ1-4; D perhaps matches TRBD1 (5 bases). CDR1 is SQVTM and CDR2 is ANQGSEA in the germline V gene. V was cut by 7 bases and J by 1 base, with 10 bases left in between. The CDR3 totals 13 residues. The CDR3 is CSASGGTNEKLFF. CDR3 in DNA: TGCAGCGCCTCGGGGGGAACTAATGAAAAACTGTTTTTT.

V gene TRBV25-1 combines with J gene TRBJ1-2; D unresolved. The CDR3 consists of 11 residues. The V gene's germline CDR1 is MGHDK and CDR2 SYGVNS. The V end was cut by 4 bases, the J end by 12 bases, with 12 bases between. CDR3 sequence: CASSVSDSHTF. The DNA for the CDR3 is TGTGCCAGCAGTGTCTCCGACTCCCACACCTTC.

This clonotype was recorded many times. This chain joins TRBV10-3 and TRBJ1-2; no clear D gene. Germline V gene sequence: CDR1 ENHRY, CDR2 SYGVKD. Trimming removed 6 bases from V and 3 bases from J, with 8 bases in between. The CDR3 contains 12 residues. This CDR3 reads CAISPGDYGYTF. CDR3 sequence (DNA): TGTGCCATCAGCCCTGGGGACTATGGCTACACCTTC.